This TCR beta chain was recorded in a study of T cell responses to AZD1222 COVID-19 vaccine. The table came from immunoSEQ multiplex PCR; TCRdb's copy has only in-frame clones and leaves some out. Counted here are approximately 300,000 clones, about 94% occurring once; the ten biggest clones make up less than 0.65%. This CDR3 spans 15 amino acids. Germline V gene lookup returns CDR1 SGHNT and CDR2 YYREEE (reference sequence). The V and J ends lost 2 bases and 4 bases respectively, with 15 bases between them. The sequence was obtained from an adult who received the AZD1222 COVID-19 vaccine. Sample: peripheral blood, taken 28 days after the second AZD1222 dose. The chain links TRBV5-4 to TRBJ2-5; D gene ambiguous. CDR3 region: CASSFNPGAGETQYF. CDR3 nucleotides: TGTGCCAGCAGCTTTAACCCAGGCGCCGGAGAGACCCAGTACTTC.